The clone carrying this T cell receptor beta chain was observed at least ten times. What it binds is unknown. These data are taken from a study of molecular identifiers for immune sequencing clone quantification. Across the whole study: In replicates, RNA from around 20,000 or 100,000 naive CD8 cells was divided five ways and four parts were sequenced. Findings and caveats of the study: Whereas naive cells kept under 1% of molecules in clones above 20 RNA copies, such clones held over 97% in effectors. Spiked TCR RNA from one Jurkat cell reportedly showed up when mixed among 800,000 to 1,000,000 naive cells.

The sorting of naive CD8 T cells used the CD8+CD4-CCR7+CD45RA+ phenotype. V lost 3 bases to trimming and J lost 0 bases, with 5 bases between them. The CDR3 loop spans 12 amino acids. Germline V lookup: CDR1 SQVTM, CDR2 ANQGSEA. MiXCR was run by TCRdb on the PCR reads, yielding one entry per CDR3 protein. The sample yields 75,000 to 100,000 distinct CDR3 sequences, under 20% seen once. The sample was naive CD8+ T cells from blood, with Jurkat cell RNA spiked in. Described subset: FACS-sorted CD8+CD4-CCR7+CD45RA+ naive T cells. V and J are TRBV29-1 and TRBJ1-1; D is unresolved. The clonotype comes from a human donor in good health. Some libraries in this study had Jurkat cell RNA spiked in. The CDR3 loop reads CSVDRLNTEAFF. In nucleotides, the CDR3 is TGCAGCGTTGACCGTCTGAACACTGAAGCTTTCTTT.